The T cell receptor (beta chain) described here comes from a study of OX40 agonist ivuxolimab in advanced cancers. Overall study context: A history of anti-PD-1, anti-PD-L1 or anti-CTLA-4 therapy was acceptable, and around 36% had some.

In germline, CDR1 is SGHRS, CDR2 YFSETQ. The germline V and J ends were trimmed by 4 bases and 0 bases, with 7 bases remaining between them. The CDR3 extends over 13 amino acids. Produced via immunoSEQ multiplex PCR; TCRdb's table is partial and in-frame only. The sample consists of about 77,000 clones, around 87% of them appearing once. The sequencing used CD4+ or CD8+ T cells sorted from blood, collected in a trial of the OX40 agonist ivuxolimab. The chain uses TRBV5-1 and TRBJ1-2; D gene unclear. The receptor was derived from an adult with an advanced solid tumor such as melanoma, head and neck, liver or kidney cancer. In DNA, the CDR3 is TGCGCCAGCAGCCCCCGGGCTAACTATGGCTACACCTTC. Its translation: CASSPRANYGYTF.